This TCR beta chain was captured by sequencing in a study of response to subunit inactivated influenza vaccine. The study, taken as a whole, reports: Few additional T cells are recruited per seasonal influenza vaccination, authors suggested.

A note on this clonotype: No antigen is known for it.

TCRdb passed the RT-PCR reads through MiXCR, listing each CDR3 protein once. The repertoire holds about 800,000 distinct CDR3 sequences, with about 20% as singletons. J lost 2 bases, V lost 5 bases, and 11 bases had no gene match. The length of the CDR3 is 17 residues. The germline V gene has CDR1 MNHNS and CDR2 SASEGT. The sequenced sample was PBMCs from blood, obtained around 5 days after vaccination. This TCR derives from a man in his forties or fifties who received an inactivated influenza vaccine. The V call is TRBV6-1, the J call TRBJ1-2, with 10 bases lining up with TRBD1. The CDR3 sequence is CASSQTPGTGVNYGYTF. DNA of the CDR3: TGTGCCAGCAGTCAAACACCCGGGACAGGGGTCAACTATGGCTACACCTTC.